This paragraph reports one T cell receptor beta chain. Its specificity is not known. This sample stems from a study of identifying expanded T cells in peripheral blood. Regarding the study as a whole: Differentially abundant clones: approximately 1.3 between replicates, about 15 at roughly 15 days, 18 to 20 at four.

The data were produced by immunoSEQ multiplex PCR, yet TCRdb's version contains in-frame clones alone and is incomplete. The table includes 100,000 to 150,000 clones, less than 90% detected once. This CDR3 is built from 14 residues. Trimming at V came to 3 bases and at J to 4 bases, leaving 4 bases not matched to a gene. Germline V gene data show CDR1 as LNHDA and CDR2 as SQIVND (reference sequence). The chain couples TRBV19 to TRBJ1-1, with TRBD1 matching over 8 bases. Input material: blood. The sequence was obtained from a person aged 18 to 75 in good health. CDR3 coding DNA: TGTGCCAGTAGTATGGACAGGGAGGGCACTGAAGCTTTCTTT. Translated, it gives CASSMDREGTEAFF.